The present entry profiles one TCR beta chain with its context. The data were obtained in a study of blood T cell repertoires in COVID-19. The table came from immunoSEQ multiplex PCR; TCRdb's copy has only in-frame clones and leaves some out. The data show under 250,000 clones, nearly 85% seen once. The sequence was collected from a human donor in a cohort sampled during active COVID-19. Sequencing used peripheral blood.

CDR3 in DNA: TGTGCCAGCAGCTTGGGACAGGGTCAAGAGACCCAGTACTTC. Protein sequence: CASSLGQGQETQYF. J is TRBJ2-5 and V is TRBV7-9; 9 nucleotides align to TRBD1. Germline loops: CDR1 SEHNR, CDR2 FQNEAQ (reference sequence). Germline trimming cut 3 bases from V and 2 bases from J; bases unmatched to any gene: 1. The CDR3 contains 14 residues.